What follows is one TCR beta chain and its context. This sample's time point: persistent/refractory GD, antithyroid drugs over 5 years with positive TRAb. There was RNA extracted from PBMCs, and the TCR library was made from it. The CDR3 loop spans 19 amino acids. The V gene's germline CDR1 is SEHNR and CDR2 FQNEAQ (reference sequence). Trimming removed 4 bases from V and 7 bases from J, with 32 bases in between. These data belong to a study of regulatory T cells in long-lasting Graves disease. Arm-PCR of CDR3 regions with iRepertoire HTBI primers generated TCR beta libraries. TCRdb passed the multiplex PCR reads through MiXCR, listing each CDR3 protein once. The sample lists about 450,000 distinct CDR3 sequences, around a quarter occurring once.

This rearrangement joins TRBV7-9 to TRBJ2-7; D may be TRBD2 (5 bases). The sample here was peripheral blood mononuclear cells (PBMCs), taken when the disease was refractory, from a patient treated with antithyroid drugs. The receptor was isolated from a female donor with Graves disease. CDR3 in DNA: TGTGCCAGCAGCTCCCAAACTATCACCGGGAATAGAATTCCAACTGAGCAGTACTTC. It encodes CASSSQTITGNRIPTEQYF.